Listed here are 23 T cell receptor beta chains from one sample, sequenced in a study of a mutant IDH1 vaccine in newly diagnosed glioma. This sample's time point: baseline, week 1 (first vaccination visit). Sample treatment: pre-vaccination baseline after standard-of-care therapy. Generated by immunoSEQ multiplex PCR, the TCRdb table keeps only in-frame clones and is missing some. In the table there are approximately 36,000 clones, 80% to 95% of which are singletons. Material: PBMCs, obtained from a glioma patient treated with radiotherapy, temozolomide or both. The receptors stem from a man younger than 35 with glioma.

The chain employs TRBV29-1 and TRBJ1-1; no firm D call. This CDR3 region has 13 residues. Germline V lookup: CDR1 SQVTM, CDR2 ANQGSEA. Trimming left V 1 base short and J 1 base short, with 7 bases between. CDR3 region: CSVEVHRNTEAFF. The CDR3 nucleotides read TGCAGCGTTGAAGTCCACAGGAACACTGAAGCTTTCTTT.

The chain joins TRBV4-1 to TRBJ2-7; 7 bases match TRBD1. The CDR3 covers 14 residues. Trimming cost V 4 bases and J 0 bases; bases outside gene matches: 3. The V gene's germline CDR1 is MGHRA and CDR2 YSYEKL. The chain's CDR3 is CASSPGTASYEQYF. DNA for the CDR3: TGCGCCAGCAGCCCCGGGACAGCCTCCTACGAGCAGTACTTC.

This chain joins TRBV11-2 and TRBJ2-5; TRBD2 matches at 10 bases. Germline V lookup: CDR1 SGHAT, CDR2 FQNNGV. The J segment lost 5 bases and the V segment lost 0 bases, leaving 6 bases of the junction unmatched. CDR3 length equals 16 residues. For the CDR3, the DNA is TGTGCCAGCAGCTTAGAAATAGCGGGAGGCCGGGAGACCCAGTACTTC. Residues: CASSLEIAGGRETQYF.

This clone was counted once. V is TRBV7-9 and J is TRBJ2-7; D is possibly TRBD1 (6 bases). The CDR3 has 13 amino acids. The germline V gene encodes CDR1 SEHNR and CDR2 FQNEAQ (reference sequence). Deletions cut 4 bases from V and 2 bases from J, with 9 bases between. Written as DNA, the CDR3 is TGTGCCAGCAGCTCTGACAGGCCCTACGAGCAGTACTTC. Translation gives CASSSDRPYEQYF.

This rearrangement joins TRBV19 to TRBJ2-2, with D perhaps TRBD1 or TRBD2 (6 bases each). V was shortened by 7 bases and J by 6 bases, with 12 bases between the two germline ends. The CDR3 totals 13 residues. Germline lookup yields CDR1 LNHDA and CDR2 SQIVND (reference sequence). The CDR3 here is CASKGGRAGELFF. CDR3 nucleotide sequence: TGTGCCAGTAAGGGGGGCAGGGCCGGGGAGCTGTTTTTT.

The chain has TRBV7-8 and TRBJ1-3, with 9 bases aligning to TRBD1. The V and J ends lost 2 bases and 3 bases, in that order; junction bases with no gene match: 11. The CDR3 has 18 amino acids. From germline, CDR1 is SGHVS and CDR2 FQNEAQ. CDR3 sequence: CASSLRLLQGASGNTIYF. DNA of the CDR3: TGTGCCAGCAGCTTACGGCTCCTACAGGGGGCGAGTGGAAACACCATATATTTT.

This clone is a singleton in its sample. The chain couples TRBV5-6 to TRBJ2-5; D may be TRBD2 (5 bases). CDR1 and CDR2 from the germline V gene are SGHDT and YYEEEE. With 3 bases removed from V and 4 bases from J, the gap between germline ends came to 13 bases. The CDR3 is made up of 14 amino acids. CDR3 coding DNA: TGTGCCAGCAGCTACAAGGACTTGGGAGAGACCCAGTACTTC. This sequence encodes CASSYKDLGETQYF.

This CDR3 is CASSRRASGTDTQYF. The DNA for the CDR3 is TGTGCCAGCAGCCGTAGGGCTAGCGGCACAGATACGCAGTATTTT. J is TRBJ2-3 and V is TRBV5-4; perhaps TRBD2 as D (6 bases). V was clipped by 4 bases and J by 1 base, with 13 bases between them. The CDR3 sequence is 15 residues long. CDR1 is SGHNT, CDR2 YYREEE, per germline (reference sequence).

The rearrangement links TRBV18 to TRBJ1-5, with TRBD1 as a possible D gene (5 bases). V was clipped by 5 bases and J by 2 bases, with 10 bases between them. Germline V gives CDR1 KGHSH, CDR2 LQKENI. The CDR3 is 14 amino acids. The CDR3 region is CASSSAGGNQPQHF. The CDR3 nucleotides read TGTGCCAGCTCATCGGCGGGGGGCAATCAGCCCCAGCATTTT.

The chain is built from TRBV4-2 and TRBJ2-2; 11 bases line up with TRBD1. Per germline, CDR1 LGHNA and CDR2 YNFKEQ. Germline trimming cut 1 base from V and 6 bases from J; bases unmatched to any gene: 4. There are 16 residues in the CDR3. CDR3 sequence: CASSQGGQGGAGELFF. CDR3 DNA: TGTGCCAGCAGCCAAGGGGGACAGGGGGGCGCCGGGGAGCTGTTTTTT.

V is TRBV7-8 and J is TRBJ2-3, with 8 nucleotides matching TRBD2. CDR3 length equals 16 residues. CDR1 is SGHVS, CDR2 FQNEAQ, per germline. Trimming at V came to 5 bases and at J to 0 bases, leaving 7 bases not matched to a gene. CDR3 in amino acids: CASSPRTSPSTDTQYF. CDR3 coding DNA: TGTGCCAGCAGCCCGCGGACTAGCCCGAGCACAGATACGCAGTATTTT.

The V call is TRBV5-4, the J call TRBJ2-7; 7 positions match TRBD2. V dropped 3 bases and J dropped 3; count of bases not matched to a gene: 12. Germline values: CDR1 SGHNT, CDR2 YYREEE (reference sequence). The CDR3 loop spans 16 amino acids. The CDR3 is CASSWGGRQGSYEQYF. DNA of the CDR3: TGTGCCAGCAGCTGGGGGGGTAGGCAGGGAAGCTACGAGCAGTACTTC.

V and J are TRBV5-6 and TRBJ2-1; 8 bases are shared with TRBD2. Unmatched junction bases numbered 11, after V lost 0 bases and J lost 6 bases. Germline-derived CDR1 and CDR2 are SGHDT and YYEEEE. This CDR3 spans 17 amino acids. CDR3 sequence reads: CASSLVRIAGPRNEQFF. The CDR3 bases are TGTGCCAGCAGCTTGGTTCGGATAGCGGGGCCGCGCAATGAGCAGTTCTTC.

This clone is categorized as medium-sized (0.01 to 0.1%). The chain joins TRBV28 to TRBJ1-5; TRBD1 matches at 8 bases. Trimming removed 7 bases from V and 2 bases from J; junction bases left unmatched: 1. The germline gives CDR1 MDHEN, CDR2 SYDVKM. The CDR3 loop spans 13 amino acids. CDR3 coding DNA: TGTGCCAGCAAGACAGGGGGCAATCAGCCCCAGCATTTT. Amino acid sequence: CASKTGGNQPQHF.

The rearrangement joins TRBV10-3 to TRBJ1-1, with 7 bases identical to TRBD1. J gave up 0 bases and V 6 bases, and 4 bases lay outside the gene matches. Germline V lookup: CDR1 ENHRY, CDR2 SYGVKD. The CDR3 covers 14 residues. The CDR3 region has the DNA TGTGCCATCAGCCCGGGACAGATGAACACTGAAGCTTTCTTT. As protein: CAISPGQMNTEAFF.

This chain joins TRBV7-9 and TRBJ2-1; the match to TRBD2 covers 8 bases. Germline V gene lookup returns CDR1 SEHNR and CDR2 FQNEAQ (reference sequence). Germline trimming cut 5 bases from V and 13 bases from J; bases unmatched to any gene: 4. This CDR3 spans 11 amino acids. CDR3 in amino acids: CASSPGGGQFF. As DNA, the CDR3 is TGTGCCAGCAGCCCGGGGGGGGGCCAGTTCTTC.

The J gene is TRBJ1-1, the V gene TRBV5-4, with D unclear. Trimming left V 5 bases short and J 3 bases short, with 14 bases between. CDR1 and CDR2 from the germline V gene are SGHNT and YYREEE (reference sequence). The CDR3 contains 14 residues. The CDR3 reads CASRGPSRDTEAFF. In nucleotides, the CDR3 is TGTGCCAGCAGGGGCCCGTCTAGGGACACTGAAGCTTTCTTT.

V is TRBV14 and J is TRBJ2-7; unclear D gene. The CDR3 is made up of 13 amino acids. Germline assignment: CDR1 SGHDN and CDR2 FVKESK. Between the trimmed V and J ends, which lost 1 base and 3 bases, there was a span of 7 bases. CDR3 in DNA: TGTGCCAGCAGCCAAGGGCACATCTACGAGCAGTACTTC. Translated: CASSQGHIYEQYF.

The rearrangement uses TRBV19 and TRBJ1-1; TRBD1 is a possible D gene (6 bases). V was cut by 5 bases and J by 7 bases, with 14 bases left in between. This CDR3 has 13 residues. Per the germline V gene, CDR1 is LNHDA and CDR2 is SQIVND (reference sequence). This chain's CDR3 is CASSPQGGHEAFF. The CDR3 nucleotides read TGTGCCAGTAGTCCACAGGGTGGCCATGAAGCTTTCTTT.

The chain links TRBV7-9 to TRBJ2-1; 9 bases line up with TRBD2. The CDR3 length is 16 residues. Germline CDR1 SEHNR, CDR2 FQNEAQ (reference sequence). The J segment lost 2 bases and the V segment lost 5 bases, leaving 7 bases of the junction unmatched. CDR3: CASSRILAGTYNEQFF. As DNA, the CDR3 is TGTGCCAGCAGCCGAATCCTAGCGGGAACCTACAATGAGCAGTTCTTC.

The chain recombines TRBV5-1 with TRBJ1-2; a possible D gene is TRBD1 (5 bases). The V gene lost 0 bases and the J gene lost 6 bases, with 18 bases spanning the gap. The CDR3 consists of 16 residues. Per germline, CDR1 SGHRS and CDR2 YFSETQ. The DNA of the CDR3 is TGCGCCAGCAGCTTGGCGGGGGTTTCTCAGATGGATGGCTACACCTTC. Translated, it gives CASSLAGVSQMDGYTF.

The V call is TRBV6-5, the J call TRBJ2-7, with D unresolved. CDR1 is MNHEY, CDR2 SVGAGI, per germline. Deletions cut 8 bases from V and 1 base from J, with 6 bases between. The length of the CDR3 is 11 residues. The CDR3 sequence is CASGSSYEQYF. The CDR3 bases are TGTGCCAGCGGGTCTTCCTACGAGCAGTACTTC.

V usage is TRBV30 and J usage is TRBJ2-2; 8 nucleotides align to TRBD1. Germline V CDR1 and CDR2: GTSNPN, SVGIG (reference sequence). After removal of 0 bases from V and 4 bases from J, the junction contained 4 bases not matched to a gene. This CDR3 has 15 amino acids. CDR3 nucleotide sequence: TGTGCCTGGAGTGTCAGGACAGGGACCACCGGGGAGCTGTTTTTT. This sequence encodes CAWSVRTGTTGELFF.